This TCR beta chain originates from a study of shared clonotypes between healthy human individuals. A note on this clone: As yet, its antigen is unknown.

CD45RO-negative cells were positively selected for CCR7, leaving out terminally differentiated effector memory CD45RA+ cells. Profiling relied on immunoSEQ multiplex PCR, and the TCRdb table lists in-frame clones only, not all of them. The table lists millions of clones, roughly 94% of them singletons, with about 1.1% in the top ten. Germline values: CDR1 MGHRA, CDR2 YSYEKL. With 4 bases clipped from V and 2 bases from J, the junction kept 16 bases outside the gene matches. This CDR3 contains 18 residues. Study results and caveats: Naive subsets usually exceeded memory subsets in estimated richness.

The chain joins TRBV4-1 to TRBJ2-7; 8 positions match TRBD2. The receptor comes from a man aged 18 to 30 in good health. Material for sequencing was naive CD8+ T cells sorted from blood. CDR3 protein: CASSPSPSGRDWAYEQYF. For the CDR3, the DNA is TGCGCCAGCAGCCCCAGCCCCAGCGGGAGAGATTGGGCCTACGAGCAGTACTTC.